This T cell receptor beta chain is from a study of CD4 and CD8 cells across lung adenocarcinoma regions. From the PCR reads, TCRdb called clonotypes with MiXCR, one entry per CDR3 protein. Here the sample spans some 18,000 distinct CDR3 sequences, around 50% being singletons. As for this clonotype: A much larger clone lies one base from this, so it may be a read error.

This CDR3 has 13 amino acids. From germline, CDR1 is MNHEY and CDR2 SMNVEV (reference sequence). With 5 bases removed from V and 11 bases from J, the gap between germline ends came to 18 bases. Localized lung adenocarcinoma, a non-small cell lung cancer, affected the donors. Material for sequencing was CD8+ T cells from the margin of a lung tumor. The rearrangement uses TRBV27 and TRBJ2-5; maybe TRBD2 (5 bases). The origin of this receptor is a male donor with lung adenocarcinoma. The CD4 and CD8 labels of this study may be unreliable. The CDR3 here is CASSPHDTGEQYF. CDR3 coding DNA: TGTGCCAGCAGTCCCCATGACACTGGGGAGCAGTACTTC.